Listed here are 4 T cell receptor beta chains from one sample, sequenced in a study of cytomegalovirus exposure and HLA in healthy donors. In the PCR, 60 Vbeta and 13 Jbeta primers were used. Libraries were prepared by immunoSEQ multiplex PCR; TCRdb keeps only in-frame clonotypes and omits some of them. The repertoire includes about 78,000 clones, 80% of them detected once, and 20% to 25% sits in the top ten. The sequencing sample was made of PBMCs. The receptors stem from a woman aged 50 to 60 in good health and CMV-seropositive.

The rearrangement joins TRBV5-1 to TRBJ2-7; maybe TRBD1 (6 bases). Germline V lookup: CDR1 SGHRS, CDR2 YFSETQ. CDR3 size: 14 residues. Trimming took 0 bases from V and 1 from J, leaving 8 bases between them. CDR3 nucleotides: TGCGCCAGCAGCTTGGTGGACAGTTCCTACGAGCAGTACTTC. Protein product: CASSLVDSSYEQYF. The full variable domain, rest sourced from reference TRBV5-1 and TRBJ2-7, is KAGVTQTPRYLIKTRGQQVTLSCSPISGHRSVSWYQQTPGQGLQFLFEYFSETQRNKGNFPGRFSGRQFSNSRSEMNVSTLELGDSALYLCASSLVDSSYEQYFGPGTRLTVT.

The gene calls are TRBV10-3 and TRBJ2-3, with a tentative D call TRBD1 (6 bases). The V gene lost 10 bases and the J gene lost 5 bases, with 25 bases spanning the gap. This CDR3 contains 16 residues. Germline V lookup: CDR1 ENHRY, CDR2 SYGVKD. Here the CDR3 DNA reads TGTGCCACCTCCCGGGCCGGACAGATTATTGGAGATACGCAGTATTTT. Its protein is CATSRAGQIIGDTQYF.

This clone was seen just once. The V gene is TRBV11-2, the J gene TRBJ2-5; maybe TRBD2 (7 bases). Trimming left V 1 base short and J 6 bases short, with 12 bases between. Germline V gene lookup returns CDR1 SGHAT and CDR2 FQNNGV. This CDR3 is 14 amino acids long. The CDR3 is CASSLAGGTKTQYF. The CDR3 region has the DNA TGTGCCAGCAGCTTAGCGGGGGGCACGAAGACCCAGTACTTC.

The chain is built from TRBV18 and TRBJ1-5, with 8 bases that match TRBD1. This CDR3 contains 13 residues. Germline lookup yields CDR1 KGHSH and CDR2 LQKENI. V was pared by 8 bases and J by 3 bases, with 3 bases of the junction left unmatched. CDR3 amino acids: CASQQGDNQPQHF. Here the CDR3 DNA reads TGTGCCAGCCAACAGGGGGACAATCAGCCCCAGCATTTT.